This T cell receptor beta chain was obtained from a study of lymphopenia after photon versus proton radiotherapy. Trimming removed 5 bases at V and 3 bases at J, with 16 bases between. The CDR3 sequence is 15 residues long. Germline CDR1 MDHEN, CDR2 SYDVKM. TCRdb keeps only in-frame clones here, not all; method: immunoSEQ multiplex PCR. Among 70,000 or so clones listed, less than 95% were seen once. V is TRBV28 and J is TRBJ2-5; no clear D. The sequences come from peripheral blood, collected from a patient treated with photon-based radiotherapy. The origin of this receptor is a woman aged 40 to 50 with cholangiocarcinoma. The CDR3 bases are TGTGCCAGCAGTCCCCTCGGGCTAGATAAAGAGACCCAGTACTTC. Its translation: CASSPLGLDKETQYF. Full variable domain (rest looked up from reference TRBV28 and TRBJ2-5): DVKVTQSSRYLVKRTGEKVFLECVQDMDHENMFWYRQDPGLGLRLIYFSYDVKMKEKGDIPEGYSVSREKKERFSLILESASTNQTSMYLCASSPLGLDKETQYFGPGTRLLVL.